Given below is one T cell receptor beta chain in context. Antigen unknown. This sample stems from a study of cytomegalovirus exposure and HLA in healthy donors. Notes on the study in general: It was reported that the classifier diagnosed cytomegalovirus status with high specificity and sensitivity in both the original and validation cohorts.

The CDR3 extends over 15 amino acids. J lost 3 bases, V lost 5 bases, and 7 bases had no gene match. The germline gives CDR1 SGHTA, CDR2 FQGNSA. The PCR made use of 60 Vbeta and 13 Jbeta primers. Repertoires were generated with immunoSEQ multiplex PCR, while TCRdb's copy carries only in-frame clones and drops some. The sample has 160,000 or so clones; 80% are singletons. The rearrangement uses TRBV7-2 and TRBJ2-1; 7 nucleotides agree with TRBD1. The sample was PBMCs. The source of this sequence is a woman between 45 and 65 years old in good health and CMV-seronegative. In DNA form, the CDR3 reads TGTGCCAGCAGCCCCGGACAGGTGGGCTACAATGAGCAGTTCTTC. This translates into CASSPGQVGYNEQFF.